This T cell receptor beta chain is drawn from a study of T cell responses to AZD1222 COVID-19 vaccine. Overall study results and limits: The study reported that nearly half of spike-specific TCRs target unmutated variant regions. White British donors predominated, females outnumbered males, and clonal diversity was possibly underestimated.

TCRdb's table, derived via immunoSEQ multiplex PCR, lists solely in-frame clones and lacks some. The data contain fewer than 150,000 clones, roughly 88% of them singletons. Comments on this clone: What it binds is unknown.

Trimming removed 0 bases from V and 10 bases from J, with 13 bases in between. CDR1 and CDR2 (germline): MNHEY, SMNVEV (reference sequence). CDR3 length: 13 residues. The TCR was taken from an adult in good health. The sequenced sample was peripheral blood, obtained on day 0 of AZD1222 vaccination. This chain links TRBV27 with TRBJ2-7; tentative D call: TRBD2 (5 bases). The CDR3 loop reads CASSLSGKGDQYF. CDR3 coding DNA: TGTGCCAGCAGTTTATCTGGGAAGGGAGACCAGTACTTC.